The clone carrying this TCR beta chain has ten or more counts. The CDR3 totals 13 residues. The germline V gene encodes CDR1 SGHDN and CDR2 FVKESK. Trimming pared 1 base from V and 13 bases from J, leaving 11 bases between. RNA transcripts served as the template for amplifying TCR beta CDR3 regions. First-round RT-PCR with HTBI primers amplified the TCR CDR3 region. A single record per CDR3 protein comes from TCRdb applying MiXCR to the multiplex PCR reads. The sample contains about 160,000 distinct CDR3 sequences, 9.4% of which appear only once. The entry originates in a study of T cells in Graves' hyperthyroidism and ophthalmopathy. Patients aged 18 to 65 with hyperthyroidism were newly diagnosed, with duration under 2 months. It was uncontrolled infection, other autoimmune disease, pregnancy or lactation that excluded patients. PBMCs stemmed from less than 13 ml fresh peripheral blood.

This receptor was obtained from a woman in her late teens or twenties with Graves' hyperthyroidism that later progressed to Graves' ophthalmopathy. The chain links TRBV14 to TRBJ1-6; D remains unclear. The sequencing sample was made of blood. The CDR3 reads CASSQVDAGPLHF. In nucleotides, the CDR3 is TGTGCCAGCAGCCAAGTGGATGCCGGGCCCCTCCACTTT.